The 27 T cell receptor beta chains listed next were all sequenced from one sample in a study of T cells expressing NK-cell markers. TCRdb re-analyzed the 5' RACE reads; it lists each CDR3 protein once, without DNA. Recorded here are about 140,000 distinct CDR3 sequences; the top ten clones represent around 12%. Sequencing was carried out using blood T cells: a sorted CD56 or NKG2C T cell subset, CD4+ or CD8+ T cells, or bulk PBMC T cells (not recorded which). These TCRs come from a man aged 18 to 30 in good health.

CDR3 in amino acids: CASNGVDTQYF. The gene calls are TRBV6-5 and TRBJ2-3. Per the germline V gene, CDR1 is MNHEY and CDR2 is SVGAGI. The CDR3 runs to 11 residues.

This chain joins TRBV29-1 and TRBJ2-7; TCRdb's D gene call, TRBD2, goes unchecked for lack of DNA. There are 13 residues in the CDR3. Per germline, CDR1 SQVTM and CDR2 ANQGSEA. CDR3 protein: CSVKSGSQNEQYF.

CDR3 region: CASSSSDSTAYEQYF. The chain joins TRBV7-9 to TRBJ2-7; TCRdb's D gene call, TRBD1, goes unchecked for lack of DNA. Germline-derived CDR1 and CDR2 are SEHNR and FQNEAQ (reference sequence). The CDR3 runs to 15 residues.

The CDR3 loop is CASSPPPEGETQYF. The rearrangement links TRBV18 to TRBJ2-5; the TCRdb call, TRBD1, lacks DNA for checking. The CDR3 runs 14 residues. The germline V gene encodes CDR1 KGHSH and CDR2 LQKENI.

This rearrangement joins TRBV2 to TRBJ2-3. CDR1 SNHLY and CDR2 FYNNEI come from the germline V gene. The CDR3 totals 12 residues. This CDR3 is CASSDSADTQYF.

The CDR3: CASSFAGTEQFF. The chain links TRBV6-5 to TRBJ2-1; TCRdb picks TRBD1, but there is no DNA to check that call. The germline gives CDR1 MNHEY, CDR2 SVGAGI. The CDR3 sequence is 12 residues long.

The chain combines TRBV7-2 with TRBJ2-1; without DNA, the TCRdb call of TRBD1 cannot be checked. CDR3 size: 16 residues. Germline CDR1 reads SGHTA; CDR2 reads FQGNSA. CDR3 loop: CASSSFPGLSYNEQFF.

The chain recombines TRBV6-2 or TRBV6-3 with TRBJ1-5; checking the TCRdb D call of TRBD1 is not possible without DNA. The CDR3 runs to 15 residues. Looked up from germline, CDR1 is MNHEY and CDR2 is SVGEGT. The CDR3 loop is CASSYLDRADQPQHF.

The chain recombines TRBV12-3 or TRBV12-4 with TRBJ2-1; TCRdb designates TRBD1, a call that cannot be tested without DNA. The CDR3 is made up of 17 amino acids. The CDR3 reads CASSSWDRNPSYNEQFF.

V and J are TRBV29-1 and TRBJ2-1. The CDR3 totals 13 residues. From germline, CDR1 is SQVTM and CDR2 ANQGSEA. The CDR3 loop is CSVVAVTHNEQFF.

This chain joins TRBV7-9 and TRBJ2-3; TCRdb's D call of TRBD1 is untestable without DNA. The length of the CDR3 is 12 residues. Germline V gene lookup returns CDR1 SEHNR and CDR2 FQNEAQ (reference sequence). The CDR3 sequence: CASKPLADTQYF.

The V and J genes are TRBV7-8 and TRBJ2-1; the TRBD2 assignment by TCRdb is unverifiable without DNA. CDR1 is SGHVS, CDR2 FQNEAQ, per germline. The CDR3 length is 11 residues. The CDR3 sequence is CASWDSVEQFF.

This chain links TRBV23-1 with TRBJ1-5; TCRdb reports TRBD1, a call that lacks DNA to check it against. TRBV23-1 is filed as an ORF, its function uncertain. The CDR3 totals 19 residues. The CDR3 spells CASSPLKGQAWTSNQPQHF.

V usage is TRBV29-1 and J usage is TRBJ2-2; TCRdb lists TRBD1, though no DNA is available to test this call. CDR3 length equals 14 residues. Germline V CDR1 and CDR2: SQVTM, ANQGSEA. The chain's CDR3 is CSVEYGHNTGELFF.

This chain uses TRBV4-1 with TRBJ2-5. CDR1 is MGHRA, CDR2 YSYEKL, per germline. This CDR3 is built from 15 residues. This chain's CDR3 is CASSQAKGFQETQYF.

The chain links TRBV4-1 to TRBJ1-1; the TRBD1 assignment by TCRdb is unverifiable without DNA. Germline CDR1 MGHRA, CDR2 YSYEKL. The CDR3 is 15 residues long. The CDR3 sequence is CASSQAPTANTEAFF.

The chain has TRBV27 and TRBJ1-5; TCRdb's D gene call, TRBD1, goes unchecked for lack of DNA. Germline V gene lookup returns CDR1 MNHEY and CDR2 SMNVEV (reference sequence). The CDR3 is made up of 14 amino acids. CDR3 in amino acids: CASSLSQGTLPQHF.

The chain couples TRBV20-1 to TRBJ2-1. Germline-derived CDR1 and CDR2 are DFQATT and SNEGSKA (reference sequence). The CDR3 contains 13 residues. Here the CDR3 reads CSASYVSINEQFF.

The V call is TRBV25-1, the J call TRBJ2-1; checking the TCRdb D call of TRBD2 is not possible without DNA. The CDR3 covers 13 residues. CDR1 MGHDK and CDR2 SYGVNS come from the germline V gene. CDR3 amino acids: CASAGLAVNEQFF.

The J gene is TRBJ2-1, the V gene TRBV4-1; no DNA is available, so the TRBD2 call from TCRdb remains unchecked. The CDR3 extends over 16 amino acids. CDR1 and CDR2 (germline): MGHRA, YSYEKL. CDR3 amino acids: CASSPTSGRASNEQFF.

The chain recombines TRBV19 with TRBJ2-2; no DNA is available, so the TRBD2 call from TCRdb remains unchecked. The CDR3 contains 16 residues. Germline-derived CDR1 and CDR2 are LNHDA and SQIVND (reference sequence). The CDR3 loop reads CASGREREYKTGELFF.

The chain employs TRBV6-2 or TRBV6-3 and TRBJ1-1; TCRdb lists TRBD1, though no DNA is available to test this call. The CDR3 sequence is 13 residues long. CDR1 is MNHEY, CDR2 SVGEGT, per germline. The CDR3 is CASSSAGLAEAFF.

This chain uses TRBV12-3 or TRBV12-4 with TRBJ2-1; TCRdb's D gene call, TRBD2, goes unchecked for lack of DNA. There are 17 residues in the CDR3. CDR3 sequence: CASSSGTSGRNGNEQFF.

V is TRBV19 and J is TRBJ2-7; TCRdb's D call of TRBD1 is untestable without DNA. Germline CDR1 and CDR2: LNHDA and SQIVND (reference sequence). This CDR3 is 14 amino acids long. The CDR3 sequence is CASTPGPSAYEQYF.

This chain's CDR3 is CASSFWDRGGISPQHF. The V gene is TRBV5-6, the J gene TRBJ1-5; TCRdb designates TRBD1, a call that cannot be tested without DNA. The CDR3 extends over 16 amino acids. The germline gives CDR1 SGHDT, CDR2 YYEEEE.

J is TRBJ2-7 and V is TRBV6-2 or TRBV6-3. This CDR3 is built from 16 residues. Per the germline V gene, CDR1 is MNHEY and CDR2 is SVGEGT. The CDR3 sequence is CASSFIRRESSYEQYF.

The chain employs TRBV4-1 and TRBJ2-1; no DNA is available, so the TRBD1 call from TCRdb remains unchecked. Germline V gene sequence: CDR1 MGHRA, CDR2 YSYEKL. The CDR3 spans 16 residues. CDR3 loop: CASSQGGGGSYNEQFF.